The 4 T cell receptor beta chains below all came from one sample that was sequenced in a study of response to subunit inactivated influenza vaccine (dated by TCRdb to 2016 to 2019). Library construction relied on RT-PCR. Sequencer: Illumina HiSeq 2500. The public reads were reprocessed in TCRdb via fastp at Q25 and MiXCR, keeping in-frame beta chains. Rows merge per CDR3 protein into single entries with the most common DNA and genes. The sample yields 430,000 or so distinct CDR3 sequences; approximately 11% were counted once. Clones ranked in the top ten supply 10% to 15% of the sample. The time point label corresponds to: more than 40 days after influenza vaccine administration. Material: PBMCs from blood, obtained 40 to 50 days after vaccination. The source of these receptors is a man aged 50-60 years who received an inactivated influenza vaccine. Donor details come from another sample of the same person, matched by shared clones.

This clonotype turned up a few times. The V and J genes are TRBV6-1 and TRBJ2-2, with D hard to call. Germline-derived CDR1 and CDR2 are MNHNS and SASEGT. CDR3 size: 16 residues. Trimming cost V 4 bases and J 1 base, with 13 bases left between them. DNA for the CDR3: TGTGCCAGCAGTGCTTGGTCCGGGTTGAACACCGGGGAGCTGTTTTTT. It yields the protein CASSAWSGLNTGELFF.

The chain recombines TRBV7-6 with TRBJ2-7, with 7 bases matching TRBD2. The ends lost 5 bases at V and 7 bases at J; junction bases unmatched: 11. This CDR3 is 14 amino acids long. The V gene's germline CDR1 is SGHVS and CDR2 FNYEAQ. The CDR3 here is CASSRGVSSGEQYF. The DNA of the CDR3 is TGTGCCAGCAGCCGGGGGGTCTCGTCGGGGGAGCAGTACTTC.

This sequence joins TRBV20-1 and TRBJ2-1; TRBD2 matches at 8 bases. The V gene's germline CDR1 is DFQATT and CDR2 SNEGSKA (reference sequence). CDR3 size: 13 residues. Unmatched junction bases numbered 7, after V lost 4 bases and J lost 8 bases. The CDR3 spells CSAIPRTSHEQFF. CDR3 coding DNA: TGCAGTGCTATTCCTAGGACTAGCCATGAGCAGTTCTTC.

This clonotype was observed a few times. The chain employs TRBV6-2 or TRBV6-3 and TRBJ2-5, with 11 nucleotides matching TRBD1. Germline trimming cut 9 bases from V and 3 bases from J; bases unmatched to any gene: 9. CDR3 length equals 15 residues. Germline CDR1 and CDR2: MNHEY and SVGEGT. Written as DNA, the CDR3 is TGTGCCAGTAACCCCGGGACAGGGGGGAAAGAGACCCAGTACTTC. Encoded protein: CASNPGTGGKETQYF.